The clone carrying this TCR beta chain was seen just once. The antigen remains unidentified. The donors were all Caucasian adults (living in Nashville, Tennessee). J gave up 8 bases and V 1 base, and 4 bases lay outside the gene matches. The germline V gene has CDR1 SQVTM and CDR2 ANQGSEA. The CDR3 runs 12 residues. The data are from a study of shared clonotypes between healthy human individuals. Broader study findings: Generation probability values for non-shared clonotypes were lower than those for clonotypes shared by all four donors. Estimated richness was generally greater in naive than memory subsets.

Assay: immunoSEQ multiplex PCR; the TCRdb copy retains only in-frame clones and omits some. This sample carries 400,000 to 600,000 clones, about 96% of them seen once, and the ten largest clones take about 0.068%. The receptor comes from a woman aged 30 to 39 in good health. Sequenced: naive CD4+ T cells sorted from blood. Subset here: CD45RA+ positively selected. V and J are TRBV29-1 and TRBJ1-1, with 7 bases matching TRBD1. The CDR3 region has the DNA TGCAGCGTTGAAGGACAGGGCCCCGAAGCTTTCTTT. It encodes CSVEGQGPEAFF. Complete variable domain (other parts from reference TRBV29-1 and TRBJ1-1): SAVISQKPSRDICQRGTSLTIQCQVDSQVTMMFWYRQQPGQSLTLIATANQGSEATYESGFVIDKFPISRPNLTFSTLTVSNMSPEDSSIYLCSVEGQGPEAFFGQGTRLTVV.